The 20 T cell receptor beta chains given below trace back to one sample, sequenced in a study of blood T cell repertoires in COVID-19. Using immunoSEQ multiplex PCR, the repertoire was profiled, and TCRdb retains in-frame clones only, with some absent. The repertoire includes about 310,000 clones, 85% to 90% of them detected once, and 1% to 1.5% sits in the top ten. Sequencing used peripheral blood. These receptor sequences come from a man in his sixties or seventies with acute or convalescent COVID-19.

V is TRBV7-2 and J is TRBJ1-3; D unclear. The V end was cut by 0 bases, the J end by 0 bases, with 9 bases between. Germline assignment: CDR1 SGHTA and CDR2 FQGNSA. CDR3 size: 16 residues. The CDR3 loop is CASSLAGPSSGNTIYF. The CDR3 nucleotides read TGTGCCAGCAGCTTAGCGGGCCCCAGCTCTGGAAACACCATATATTTT.

The chain uses TRBV14 and TRBJ1-6, with D unclear. In germline, CDR1 is SGHDN, CDR2 FVKESK. The CDR3 has 17 amino acids. V was trimmed by 1 base and J by 7 bases, leaving 17 bases between them. This CDR3 reads CASSQGLGSVDNSPLHF. In nucleotides, the CDR3 is TGTGCCAGCAGCCAAGGTTTAGGGAGTGTGGACAATTCACCCCTCCACTTT. Full variable domain (outside the CDR3, taken from reference TRBV14 and TRBJ1-6): EAGVTQFPSHSVIEKGQTVTLRCDPISGHDNLYWYRRVMGKEIKFLLHFVKESKQDESGMPNNRFLAERTGGTYSTLKVQPAELEDSGVYFCASSQGLGSVDNSPLHFGNGTRLTVT.

V gene TRBV2 combines with J gene TRBJ2-1, with 9 positions matching TRBD1. The CDR3 loop spans 15 amino acids. The V gene end was trimmed by 2 bases and the J gene end by 4 bases; junction bases not matched to a gene: 3. CDR1 is SNHLY, CDR2 FYNNEI, per germline. DNA for the CDR3: TGTGCCAGCAGTGAATTGACAGGGGGGTACAATGAGCAGTTCTTC. This translates into CASSELTGGYNEQFF. Complete variable domain (other parts from reference TRBV2 and TRBJ2-1): EPEVTQTPSHQVTQMGQEVILRCVPISNHLYFYWYRQILGQKVEFLVSFYNNEISEKSEIFDDQFSVERPDGSNFTLKIRSTKLEDSAMYFCASSELTGGYNEQFFGPGTRLTVL.

The V gene is TRBV7-2, the J gene TRBJ2-7; D is perhaps TRBD1 (6 bases). This CDR3 region has 15 residues. V shed 5 bases and J shed 0 bases, with 14 bases lying between them. Germline V gives CDR1 SGHTA, CDR2 FQGNSA. The CDR3 bases are TGTGCCAGCAGCCCCACCCGGGACACCTCCTACGAGCAGTACTTC. Translation gives CASSPTRDTSYEQYF.

Details on this clone: Other DNA sequences from this sample encode an identical CDR3 as well. This CDR3 reads CASSYGQDNSPLHF. CDR3 coding DNA: TGTGCCAGCAGTTACGGTCAGGATAATTCACCCCTCCACTTT. This chain uses TRBV6-2 or TRBV6-3 with TRBJ1-6; D is unresolved. The V end lost 2 bases, the J end lost 5 bases, and 7 bases lay between the germline ends. The CDR3 has 14 amino acids. Germline V CDR1 and CDR2: MNHEY, SVGEGT.

The chain's CDR3 is CASSLGGTATGELFF. CDR3 DNA: TGTGCCAGCAGTTTAGGGGGGACAGCAACCGGGGAGCTGTTTTTT. V is TRBV28 and J is TRBJ2-2; possibly TRBD1 for D (7 bases). The CDR3 runs 15 residues. Germline lookup yields CDR1 MDHEN and CDR2 SYDVKM. Trimming removed 2 bases at V and 5 bases at J, with 12 bases between.

CDR3 nucleotides: TGTGCCAGTAGTATAGCCCTCCGTCAGGGAATGAACACTGAAGCTTTCTTT. Its translation: CASSIALRQGMNTEAFF. The genes are TRBV19 and TRBJ1-1, with D maybe TRBD1 (5 bases). The CDR3 has 17 amino acids. Trimming left V 1 base short and J 0 bases short, with 15 bases between. Germline assignment: CDR1 LNHDA and CDR2 SQIVND (reference sequence).

V is TRBV3-1 (or the pseudogene TRBV3-2) and J is TRBJ1-3; 7 nucleotides match TRBD1. The germline CDR1 and CDR2 sequences are LGHDT and YNNKEL (reference sequence). The ends lost 4 bases at V and 3 bases at J; junction bases unmatched: 6. The CDR3 has 15 residues. CDR3 DNA: TGTGCCAGCAGCCGTCAGACAGGGTATGGAAACACCATATATTTT. The encoded protein is CASSRQTGYGNTIYF.

This clone has a single count. CDR3 sequence reads: CASSQEDRQQETQYF. The CDR3 DNA follows: TGTGCCAGCAGCCAAGAAGACAGGCAGCAAGAGACCCAGTACTTC. The rearrangement joins TRBV4-2 to TRBJ2-5; possibly TRBD1 for D (6 bases). The CDR3 totals 15 residues. The ends were cut back, 0 bases at V and 2 bases at J, with 10 bases in the middle. Germline CDR1 is LGHNA and CDR2 is YNFKEQ.

The V gene is TRBV11-2, the J gene TRBJ1-6; the D gene is possibly TRBD1 (6 bases). Trimming took 4 bases from V and 7 from J, leaving 17 bases between them. The germline V gene encodes CDR1 SGHAT and CDR2 FQNNGV. This CDR3 is 16 amino acids long. The CDR3 DNA sequence: TGTGCCAGCAGCTGGGGACCGGACAGACTAAATTCACCCCTCCACTTT. This sequence encodes CASSWGPDRLNSPLHF.

This clone occurred a few times. The rearrangement joins TRBV6-5 to TRBJ1-3, with D tentatively TRBD1 (5 bases). Per the germline V gene, CDR1 is MNHEY and CDR2 is SVGAGI. The CDR3 has 15 amino acids. V was shortened by 6 bases and J by 3 bases, with 15 bases between the two germline ends. The CDR3 bases are TGTGCCAGCAGCGGACGCGGGGCTGGTGGAAACACCATATATTTT. Protein: CASSGRGAGGNTIYF.

The CDR3 region is CASSQVAGFGEQYF. CDR3 DNA sequence: TGTGCCAGCAGCCAAGTAGCGGGATTCGGCGAGCAGTACTTC. The chain uses TRBV14 and TRBJ2-7; 8 bases line up with TRBD2. V gave up 1 base and J gave up 6 bases; unmatched junction bases: 5. CDR1 and CDR2 (germline): SGHDN, FVKESK. This CDR3 region has 14 residues.

DNA for the CDR3: TGCGCCAGCAGCCCAACAGGGGGCGGTGAGCAGTTCTTC. Amino acids: CASSPTGGGEQFF. The chain carries TRBV5-1 and TRBJ2-1, with 9 bases identical to TRBD1. In germline, CDR1 is SGHRS, CDR2 YFSETQ. Unmatched junction bases numbered 5, after V lost 4 bases and J lost 9 bases. This CDR3 comprises 13 residues. The full variable domain, completed using reference TRBV5-1 and TRBJ2-1, is KAGVTQTPRYLIKTRGQQVTLSCSPISGHRSVSWYQQTPGQGLQFLFEYFSETQRNKGNFPGRFSGRQFSNSRSEMNVSTLELGDSALYLCASSPTGGGEQFFGPGTRLTVL.

The chain recombines TRBV4-2 with TRBJ2-3; 10 bases fit TRBD2. CDR3 length: 15 residues. CDR1 and CDR2 (germline): LGHNA, YNFKEQ. The V segment lost 1 base and the J segment 7 bases; nucleotides outside the gene matches: 5. The CDR3, as DNA: TGTGCCAGCAGCCAAGGGAATAGCGGGGGGAATACGCAGTATTTT. Protein sequence: CASSQGNSGGNTQYF.

The chain carries TRBV9 and TRBJ1-2; 7 bases map to TRBD1. Trimming cost V 4 bases and J 5 bases; bases outside gene matches: 11. CDR1 is SGDLS and CDR2 is YYNGEE in the germline V gene. This CDR3 contains 15 residues. The chain's CDR3 is CASSFQGTAIYGYTF. CDR3 coding DNA: TGTGCCAGCAGCTTCCAAGGGACAGCGATATATGGCTACACCTTC.

This clone was seen only a few times. The CDR3 here is CASSLLGQGTGDEKLFF. DNA of the CDR3: TGTGCCAGCAGCTTGTTGGGACAGGGAACGGGGGATGAAAAACTGTTTTTT. J is TRBJ1-4 and V is TRBV5-4; 9 bases agree with TRBD1. CDR3 size: 17 residues. The junction had 10 bases not matched to a gene; V was cut back by 1 base and J by 6 bases. Germline V lookup: CDR1 SGHNT, CDR2 YYREEE (reference sequence).

The chain is built from TRBV6-6 and TRBJ2-3; the match to TRBD1 covers 8 bases. There are 14 residues in the CDR3. V shed 7 bases, J shed 7 bases, and the junction held 10 bases outside the gene matches. Germline values: CDR1 MNHNY, CDR2 SVGAGI (reference sequence). The CDR3: CASTSGTGINTQYF. The CDR3 region has the DNA TGTGCCAGCACCTCCGGGACAGGCATAAATACGCAGTATTTT.

The genes are TRBV15 and TRBJ2-7, with D unclear. CDR1 is LNHNV and CDR2 is YYDKDF in the germline V gene (reference sequence). Between the trimmed V and J ends, which lost 3 bases and 6 bases, there was a span of 9 bases. CDR3 size: 12 residues. CDR3 DNA: TGTGCCACCAGCAGCGCCCACGGCGAGCAGTACTTC. As protein: CATSSAHGEQYF.

The chain links TRBV6-1 to TRBJ1-2; 8 nucleotides line up with TRBD1. The germline V gene encodes CDR1 MNHNS and CDR2 SASEGT. Losses at the gene ends were 3 bases for V and 4 bases for J; bases not matched to a gene: 7. The CDR3 totals 15 residues. The CDR3 protein is CASSERQGQFYGYTF. In DNA, the CDR3 is TGTGCCAGCAGTGAGAGACAGGGGCAATTCTATGGCTACACCTTC.

The CDR3 DNA follows: TGTGCCAGCAGCTTTGGACAGGGTTCTGGGCAGTACTTC. This encodes CASSFGQGSGQYF. The J gene is TRBJ2-7, the V gene TRBV5-5; 8 bases match TRBD1. V shed 2 bases and J 9 bases; nucleotides not matched to a gene: 7. The CDR3 consists of 13 residues. CDR1 SGHKS and CDR2 YYEKEE come from the germline V gene (reference sequence).